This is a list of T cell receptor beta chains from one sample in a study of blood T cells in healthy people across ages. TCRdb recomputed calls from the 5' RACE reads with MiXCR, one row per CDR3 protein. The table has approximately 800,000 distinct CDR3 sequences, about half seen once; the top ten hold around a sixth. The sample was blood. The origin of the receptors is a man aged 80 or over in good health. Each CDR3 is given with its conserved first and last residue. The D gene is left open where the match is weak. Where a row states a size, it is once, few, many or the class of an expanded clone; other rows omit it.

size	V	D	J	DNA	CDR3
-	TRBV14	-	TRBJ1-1	TGTGCCAGCAATAACGGTGGCCGGACTGAAGCTTTCTTT	CASNNGGRTEAFF
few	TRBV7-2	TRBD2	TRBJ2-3	TGTGCCAGCAGCCCAGGGCCCATACTAGCGGCAGACACAGATACGCAGTATTTT	CASSPGPILAADTDTQYF
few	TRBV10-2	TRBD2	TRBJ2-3	TGCGCCAGCAGTGACCCGGGACTACCCTGGAGCACAGATACGCAGTATTTT	CASSDPGLPWSTDTQYF
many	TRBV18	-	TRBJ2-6	TGTGCCAGCTCACCAGACGGAGCGCTCTCTGGGGCCAACGTCCTGACTTTC	CASSPDGALSGANVLTF
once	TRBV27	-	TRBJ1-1	TGTGCCAGCAGTTTATTGTTCGGGAGCGGGAACACTGAAGCTTTCTTT	CASSLLFGSGNTEAFF
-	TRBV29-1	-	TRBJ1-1	TGCAGCGTTAACAGGGCGAACACTGAAGCTTTCTTT	CSVNRANTEAFF
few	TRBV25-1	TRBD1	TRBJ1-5	TGTGCCAGCAGTGAGACAGGGAGTTGGCCCCAGCATTTT	CASSETGSWPQHF
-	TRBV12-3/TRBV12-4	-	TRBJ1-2	TGTGCCAGCAGTTTGGGGGGCACCACCAACTATGGCTACACCTTC	CASSLGGTTNYGYTF
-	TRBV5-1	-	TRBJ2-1	TGCGCCAGCAGCTTGACTACGACAGTTAACAATGAGCAGTTCTTC	CASSLTTTVNNEQFF
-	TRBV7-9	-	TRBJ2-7	TGTGCCAGCAGCTCCCAACGGGACATCTACGAGCAGTACTTC	CASSSQRDIYEQYF
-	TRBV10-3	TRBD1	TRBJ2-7	TGTGCCATCAGTGGGGACAGGGGTAAATACGAGCAGTACTTC	CAISGDRGKYEQYF
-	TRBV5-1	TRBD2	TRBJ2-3	TGCGCCAGCAGCTTGGGGGGACTAGCGGGAGAGGCAGATACGCAGTATTTT	CASSLGGLAGEADTQYF
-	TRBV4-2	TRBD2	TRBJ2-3	TGTGCCCGCAGCCGACGGACTAGCGGGAGTACAACAGATACGCAGTATTTT	CARSRRTSGSTTDTQYF
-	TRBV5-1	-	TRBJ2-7	TGCGCCAGCAGCTTGATCGGCGTAGGGGCCTACGAGCAGTACTTC	CASSLIGVGAYEQYF
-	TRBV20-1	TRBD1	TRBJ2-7	TGCAGTGCTAATAGTGGGACAGGGAACTACGAGCAGTACTTC	CSANSGTGNYEQYF
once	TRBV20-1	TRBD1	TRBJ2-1	TGCAGTGCGACAGGGGCCCTCCCCAATGAGCAGTTCTTC	CSATGALPNEQFF
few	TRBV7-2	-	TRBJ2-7	TGTGCCAGCAGCTTAGACGCAGTTAATTACGAGCAGTACTTC	CASSLDAVNYEQYF
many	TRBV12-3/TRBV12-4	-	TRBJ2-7	TGTGCCAGCAGTTCCCCGGCGGAGCTTCGGGGCGAGCAGTACTTC	CASSSPAELRGEQYF
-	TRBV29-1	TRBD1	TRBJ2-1	TGCAGCGTTGAAGATGTCAGGCGACAGGGTATAGAGGCCCAGTTCTTC	CSVEDVRRQGIEAQFF
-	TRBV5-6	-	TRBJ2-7	TGTGCCAGCAGCCTAAGGGGGGGGACTCTTTACGAGCAGTACTTC	CASSLRGGTLYEQYF
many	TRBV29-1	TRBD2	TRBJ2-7	TGCAGCGTCGAGACTAGCGGACCCTACGAGCAGTACTTC	CSVETSGPYEQYF
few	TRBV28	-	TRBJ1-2	TGTGCCAGCAGTTTATGGGGTCAGGGATGGGGCTACACCTTC	CASSLWGQGWGYTF